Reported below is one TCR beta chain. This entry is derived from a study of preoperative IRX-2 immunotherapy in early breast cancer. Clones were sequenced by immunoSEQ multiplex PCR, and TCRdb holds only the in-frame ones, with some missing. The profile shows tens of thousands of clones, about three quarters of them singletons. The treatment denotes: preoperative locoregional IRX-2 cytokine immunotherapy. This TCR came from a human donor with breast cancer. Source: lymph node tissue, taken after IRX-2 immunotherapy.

The CDR3 DNA sequence: TGCGCCAGCAGCCTCCAGACAGGTCTCGGAAACACCATATATTTT. As protein: CASSLQTGLGNTIYF. The chain is built from TRBV5-1 and TRBJ1-3, with D perhaps matching TRBD1 (6 bases). The CDR3 sequence is 15 residues long. Germline lookup yields CDR1 SGHRS and CDR2 YFSETQ. V dropped 4 bases and J dropped 4 bases, with 15 bases sitting between them.